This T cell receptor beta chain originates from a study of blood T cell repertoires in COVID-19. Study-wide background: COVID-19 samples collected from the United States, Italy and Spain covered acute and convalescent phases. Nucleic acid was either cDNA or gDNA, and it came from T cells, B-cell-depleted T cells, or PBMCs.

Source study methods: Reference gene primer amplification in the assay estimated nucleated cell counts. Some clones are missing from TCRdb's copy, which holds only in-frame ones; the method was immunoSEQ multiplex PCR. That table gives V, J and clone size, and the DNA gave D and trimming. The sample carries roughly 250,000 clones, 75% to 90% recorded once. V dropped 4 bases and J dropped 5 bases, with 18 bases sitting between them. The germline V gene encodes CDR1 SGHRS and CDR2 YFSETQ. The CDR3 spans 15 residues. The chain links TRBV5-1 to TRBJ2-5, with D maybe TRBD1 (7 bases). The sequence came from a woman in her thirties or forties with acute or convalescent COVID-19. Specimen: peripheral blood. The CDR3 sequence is CASSEDRVEGETQYF. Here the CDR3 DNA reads TGCGCCAGCAGCGAAGACAGGGTGGAGGGGGAGACCCAGTACTTC.